These T cell receptor beta chains were read from a single sample in a study of blood T cell repertoires in COVID-19. Sequencing used immunoSEQ multiplex PCR; TCRdb keeps in-frame clones, though not all of them. The sample includes about 320,000 clones, 85% to 95% of them seen just once. Sequenced input: PBMCs or T cells enriched from blood (not recorded which). The source is a woman younger than 45 who had been exposed to COVID-19. Each CDR3 is given with its conserved first and last residue. A D gene is named only where the DNA matches it firmly. Some rows mark clone size as missing; the rest say once, few, many or name a class of expanded clone.

>-|-|TRBJ2-2|TRBV5-1|12
CASSRSVGELFF
TGCGCCAGCAGCCGGAGTGTTGGGGAGCTGTTTTTT
>-|TRBD1|TRBJ1-6|TRBV4-1|18
CASSQEGRGFTYNSPLHF
TGCGCCAGCAGCCAAGAGGGCAGGGGGTTTACCTATAATTCACCCCTCCACTTT
>-|-|TRBJ1-4|TRBV6-5|11
CASSYNGKLFF
TGTGCCAGCAGTTACAACGGGAAACTGTTTTTT
>-|-|TRBJ1-1|TRBV5-6|14
CASSSLAADTEAFF
TGTGCCAGCAGCTCGTTGGCGGCTGACACTGAAGCTTTCTTT
>-|-|TRBJ2-7|TRBV6-1|15
CASSEAPGASYEQYF
TGTGCCAGCAGTGAAGCGCCGGGTGCCTCCTACGAGCAGTACTTC
>-|TRBD1|TRBJ2-7|TRBV12-3/TRBV12-4|13
CASSKTGGGEQYF
TGTGCCAGCAGCAAGACAGGGGGCGGCGAGCAGTACTTC
>-|TRBD2|TRBJ2-1|TRBV18|15
CASSLRGGIYNEQFF
TGTGCCAGCTCACTGCGGGGGGGCATCTACAATGAGCAGTTCTTC
>-|TRBD2|TRBJ2-1|TRBV9|15
CASSGLAGGWDEQFF
TGTGCCAGCAGCGGGCTAGCGGGGGGTTGGGATGAGCAGTTCTTC
>few|-|TRBJ1-5|TRBV15|14
CATSLTGKEEPQHF
TGTGCCACCAGTCTAACAGGGAAGGAGGAGCCCCAGCATTTT
>-|-|TRBJ2-1|TRBV19|15
CASTPPGSSYNEQFF
TGTGCCAGTACTCCGCCCGGGAGCTCCTACAATGAGCAGTTCTTC
>-|TRBD1|TRBJ1-1|TRBV5-1|15
CASSLVAGGNTEAFF
TGCGCCAGCAGCTTGGTGGCAGGGGGAAACACTGAAGCTTTCTTT
>-|TRBD1|TRBJ2-6|TRBV5-1|15
CASSVQGAGANVLTF
TGCGCCAGCAGCGTACAGGGGGCTGGGGCCAACGTCCTGACTTTC
>-|-|TRBJ2-7|TRBV12-3/TRBV12-4|12
CASSGNTYEQYF
TGTGCCAGCAGCGGGAATACCTACGAGCAGTACTTC
>-|-|TRBJ1-1|TRBV2|15
CASSEAPGGWTEAFF
TGTGCCAGCAGTGAAGCGCCGGGGGGTTGGACTGAAGCTTTCTTT
>once|-|TRBJ1-1|TRBV3-1/TRBV3-2|15
CASSQPGWGSTEAFF
TGTGCCAGCAGCCAACCAGGGTGGGGCAGCACTGAAGCTTTCTTT
>-|-|TRBJ1-6|TRBV7-8|14
CASSLSVGNSPLHF
TGTGCCAGCAGCTTAAGCGTCGGTAATTCACCCCTCCACTTT
>-|-|TRBJ2-1|TRBV10-3|14
CAISDGHSYNEQFF
TGTGCCATCAGTGATGGACACTCCTACAATGAGCAGTTCTTC
>-|-|TRBJ2-1|TRBV2|11
CASSWAGEQFF
TGTGCCAGCAGTTGGGCGGGGGAGCAGTTCTTC
>-|TRBD1|TRBJ2-3|TRBV19|13
CATSDRGGDTQYF
TGTGCCACCTCGGACAGGGGTGGTGATACGCAGTATTTT
>few|-|TRBJ1-2|TRBV5-1|15
CASSLGPEGSYGYTF
TGCGCCAGCAGCTTGGGCCCCGAAGGGAGCTATGGCTACACCTTC
>once|TRBD1|TRBJ1-2|TRBV7-2|17
CASSLRHRGQRLGGYTF
TGTGCCAGCAGCTTGCGGCACAGGGGGCAGCGTCTGGGTGGCTACACCTTC
>once|-|TRBJ1-5|TRBV4-1|16
CASSQGGRYSNQPQHF
TGCGCCAGCAGCCAAGGAGGCCGGTATAGCAATCAGCCCCAGCATTTT
>-|TRBD2|TRBJ2-1|TRBV29-1|14
CSANLAGDHNEQFF
TGCAGCGCCAATCTAGCGGGAGATCACAATGAGCAGTTCTTC
>-|-|TRBJ1-2|TRBV7-8|13
CASSFTGMDGYTF
TGTGCCAGCAGCTTTACAGGGATGGATGGCTACACCTTC
>-|TRBD1|TRBJ1-2|TRBV5-6|14
CASTPTGANYGYTF
TGTGCCAGCACCCCGACAGGGGCTAACTATGGCTACACCTTC
>-|-|TRBJ1-1|TRBV19|13
CASSIQGFSEAFF
TGTGCCAGTAGTATTCAGGGGTTTAGTGAAGCTTTCTTT
>-|-|TRBJ2-5|TRBV5-1|13
CASSFSSGETQYF
TGCGCCAGCAGCTTTAGCAGCGGGGAGACCCAGTACTTC
>-|-|TRBJ1-2|TRBV27|15
CASSLRRGSNYGYTF
TGTGCCAGCAGTTTAAGACGGGGGTCGAACTATGGCTACACCTTC
>-|-|TRBJ2-5|TRBV5-8|9
CATTRTQYF
TGTGCCACGACTCGGACCCAGTACTTC
>once|-|TRBJ1-6|TRBV3-1/TRBV3-2|15
CASSQIQYGHSPLHF
TGTGCCAGCAGCCAAATACAGTACGGTCATTCACCCCTCCACTTT
>-|-|TRBJ1-5|TRBV6-6|21
CASSKHETGSGSYIGNQPQHF
TGTGCCAGCAGCAAACATGAGACAGGTTCCGGTTCCTATATCGGCAATCAGCCCCAGCATTTT
>-|-|TRBJ2-7|TRBV5-1|16
CASSSKMGQGNYEQYF
TGCGCCAGCAGCTCAAAGATGGGGCAGGGGAACTACGAGCAGTACTTC
>-|-|TRBJ1-1|TRBV6-6|14
CASSYGPENTEAFF
TGTGCCAGCAGTTACGGGCCGGAAAACACTGAAGCTTTCTTT
>-|TRBD2|TRBJ2-3|TRBV4-2|16
CASSPGLAGGPDTQYF
TGTGCCAGCAGCCCCGGACTAGCGGGGGGTCCAGATACGCAGTATTTT
>once|TRBD1|TRBJ1-1|TRBV9|17
CASSNNKIRDRVTEAFF
TGTGCCAGCAGCAACAACAAAATTCGGGACAGGGTCACTGAAGCTTTCTTT
>-|-|TRBJ1-3|TRBV7-2|14
CASSLVASGNTIYF
TGTGCCAGCAGCTTAGTAGCCTCTGGAAACACCATATATTTT
>-|TRBD2|TRBJ2-3|TRBV7-9|17
CASSSPEGSGDTDTQYF
TGTGCCAGCAGCTCGCCCGAGGGTAGCGGGGACACAGATACGCAGTATTTT
>-|TRBD1|TRBJ2-7|TRBV3-1/TRBV3-2|14
CASSQGQGPYEQYF
TGTGCCAGCAGCCAAGGACAGGGCCCCTACGAGCAGTACTTC
>-|-|TRBJ1-1|TRBV12-3/TRBV12-4|13
CASRPGGLTEAFF
TGTGCCAGCAGGCCCGGGGGGTTGACTGAAGCTTTCTTT
>-|-|TRBJ1-6|TRBV30|16
CAWIPEGDPYNSPLHF
TGTGCCTGGATCCCTGAGGGGGATCCCTATAATTCACCCCTCCACTTT
>-|-|TRBJ1-1|TRBV20-1|12
CSASLGHQNAFF
TGCAGTGCTAGTTTGGGACATCAGAATGCTTTCTTT
>-|-|TRBJ2-7|TRBV28|19
CASSLFNFVDRRDSYEQYF
TGTGCCAGCAGTTTATTTAATTTCGTGGACAGACGTGATTCCTACGAGCAGTACTTC
>-|TRBD1|TRBJ1-5|TRBV25-1|14
CASPTGLGNQPQHF
TGTGCCAGCCCGACAGGGTTAGGCAATCAGCCCCAGCATTTT
>few|-|TRBJ1-6|TRBV11-2|13
CASSSRSGGPLHF
TGTGCCAGCAGCTCCAGGAGCGGGGGACCCCTCCACTTT
>-|TRBD2|TRBJ2-3|TRBV18|14
CASSSGGAGDTQYF
TGTGCCAGCTCAAGCGGGGGGGCCGGGGATACGCAGTATTTT
>-|-|TRBJ1-2|TRBV5-4|13
CASSQDRHYGYTF
TGTGCCAGCAGCCAGGACAGACACTATGGCTACACCTTC
>-|-|TRBJ1-2|TRBV6-2/TRBV6-3|15
CASSSRGGVHYGYTF
TGTGCCAGCAGTTCCCGAGGGGGGGTCCACTATGGCTACACCTTC
>-|TRBD1|TRBJ1-2|TRBV19|14
CASSIEDRGQGYTF
TGTGCCAGTAGTATAGAGGACAGGGGGCAAGGCTACACCTTC
>-|TRBD1|TRBJ2-7|TRBV14|15
CASSRLTGGGYEQYF
TGTGCCAGCAGCCGCCTGACAGGGGGTGGATACGAGCAGTACTTC
>once|-|TRBJ1-1|TRBV19|13
CASSLAGATEAFF
TGTGCCAGTAGTTTGGCAGGGGCGACTGAAGCTTTCTTT
>-|-|TRBJ2-7|TRBV19|13
CASSIVGTYEQYF
TGTGCCAGTAGTATTGTCGGTACCTACGAGCAGTACTTC
>-|TRBD1|TRBJ2-1|TRBV24-1|12
CATGQGVNEQFF
TGTGCCACCGGGCAGGGGGTCAATGAGCAGTTCTTC
>-|TRBD1|TRBJ2-1|TRBV5-5|16
CASSLSRGTGTNEQFF
TGTGCCAGCAGCTTGTCGAGGGGGACAGGGACGAATGAGCAGTTCTTC
>-|-|TRBJ1-5|TRBV4-1|16
CASSQRNGDSNQPQHF
TGCGCCAGCAGCCAGAGGAATGGCGATAGCAATCAGCCCCAGCATTTT
>once|TRBD2|TRBJ2-2|TRBV11-3|20
CASRHLGLAGARRNTGELFF
TGTGCCAGCAGACACCTAGGACTAGCGGGGGCAAGAAGGAACACCGGGGAGCTGTTTTTT
>-|-|TRBJ1-6|TRBV5-6|15
CASSLPGVYNSPLHF
TGTGCCAGCAGCCTTCCAGGGGTATATAATTCACCCCTCCACTTT
>-|TRBD2|TRBJ2-5|TRBV5-1|15
CASSLGGGPQETQYF
TGCGCCAGCAGCTTGGGCGGGGGGCCCCAAGAGACCCAGTACTTC
>-|-|TRBJ1-1|TRBV7-3|14
CASSLGHGGTEAFF
TGTGCCAGCAGCTTAGGACACGGGGGCACTGAAGCTTTCTTT
>few|-|TRBJ1-2|TRBV7-8|15
CASSLVRQSNYGYTF
TGTGCCAGCAGCTTAGTTCGACAGTCTAACTATGGCTACACCTTC